These T cell receptor beta chains were read from a single sample in a study of T cells after posttransplantation cyclophosphamide. Data came from immunoSEQ multiplex PCR; TCRdb stores just in-frame clones and leaves some out. The sample lists several thousand clones, approximately 2% occurring once. The sample in question was PBMCs, obtained 242 days after a stem cell transplant with posttransplant cyclophosphamide. Receptors were obtained from a male patient younger than 45 who received an allogeneic stem cell transplant from a related donor, was CMV-positive, and had no GVHD. Some T cells may have come from the graft donor. The CDR3 runs from the conserved cysteine through the conserved F or W. The D gene is left open where the match is weak. Clone size is shown for a subset of rows, as once, few, many or a class of expanded clone.

>TRBJ2-1|TRBV4-3|TRBD2|few
TGCGCCAGCAGCCGTCAGCGCGGGGGTAACAATGAGCAGTTCTTC
CASSRQRGGNNEQFF
>TRBJ1-2|TRBV7-2|.|few
TGTGCCAGCAGCTTCCCAGGGCCCTCCTATGGCTACACCTTC
CASSFPGPSYGYTF
>TRBJ1-4|TRBV6-1|.|.
TGTGCCAGCAGTGGGCAGGGCGATTATGAAAAACTGTTTTTT
CASSGQGDYEKLFF
>TRBJ2-3|TRBV19|TRBD2|.
TGTGCCAGTAGTCCGGGACTAGCGGACACAGATACGCAGTATTTT
CASSPGLADTDTQYF
>TRBJ2-1|TRBV28|TRBD2|.
TGTGCCAGCAGTTCGCTAGCGGGAGTAAATGAGCAGTTCTTC
CASSSLAGVNEQFF
>TRBJ1-1|TRBV25-1|.|few
TGTGCCAGCAGTAAAGATGGGCAGGCGAACACTGAAGCTTTCTTT
CASSKDGQANTEAFF
>TRBJ1-1|TRBV18|TRBD1|.
TGTGCCAGCTCACCCAATGGACAGGTTCAAACTGAAGCTTTCTTT
CASSPNGQVQTEAFF
>TRBJ2-7|TRBV25-1|TRBD2|.
TGTGCCACCACGGTGGGGGGGAACCTCTACGAGCAGTACTTC
CATTVGGNLYEQYF
>TRBJ2-1|TRBV5-1|.|few
TGCGCCAGCAGCGCCCGAGGGGGGGGGTACCTCTCCTACAATGAGCAGTTCTTC
CASSARGGGYLSYNEQFF
>TRBJ1-5|TRBV6-6|.|.
TGTGCCAGCAGTTACAGGCAGAGACAAGGTCAGCCCCAGCATTTT
CASSYRQRQGQPQHF
>TRBJ2-6|TRBV14|.|.
TGTGCCAGCAGCACATATGGGGCCAACGTCCTGACTTTC
CASSTYGANVLTF
>TRBJ1-1|TRBV18|.|.
TGTGCCAGCTCACCAGGGCGGGGAACTGAAGCTTTCTTT
CASSPGRGTEAFF
>TRBJ1-6|TRBV6-1|.|medium-sized
TGTGCCAGCATTCAACAGGGATCGGACAATTCACCCCTCCACTTT
CASIQQGSDNSPLHF
>TRBJ2-3|TRBV6-4|.|.
TGTGCCAGCAGGACTAATCTAGCCGATACGCAGTATTTT
CASRTNLADTQYF
>TRBJ1-2|TRBV11-2|.|few
TGTGCCACCCGGGGTAGGAATGGCTACACCTTC
CATRGRNGYTF
>TRBJ1-1|TRBV7-3|TRBD1|few
TGTGCCAGCAGCCCCGGGACAGGGGCCGATTATCTTAAAGGGGCTTTCTTT
CASSPGTGADYLKGAFF
>TRBJ2-5|TRBV11-2|TRBD2|.
TGTGCCAGCAGCCCTCTCGGTGCTGAGCGGGGGCATAGAGAGACCCAGTACTTC
CASSPLGAERGHRETQYF
>TRBJ2-2|TRBV14|TRBD2|few
TGTGCCAGCAGCCGGGACTACCTCGGCGGGGAGCTGTTTTTT
CASSRDYLGGELFF
>TRBJ1-5|TRBV7-6|.|few
TGTGCCAGCAGCCTCGGGGGGGCTCAGCCCCAGCATTTT
CASSLGGAQPQHF
>TRBJ1-5|TRBV27|TRBD1|.
TGTGCCAGCAGTCCGCGACAGGGGGCTTACAATCAGCCCCAGCATTTT
CASSPRQGAYNQPQHF
>TRBJ1-5|TRBV5-8|.|few
TGTGCCAGCAGCTTGGGCAGGTATAGCAATCAGCCCCAGCATTTT
CASSLGRYSNQPQHF
>TRBJ2-7|TRBV7-9|.|few
TGTGCCAGCAGCCGTTACTACGAGCAGTACTTC
CASSRYYEQYF
>TRBJ2-3|TRBV29-1|.|few
TGCAGCGTTGTTCGAGATACGCAGTATTTT
CSVVRDTQYF
>TRBJ2-5|TRBV10-3|.|few
TGTGCCATCAGTGTTGGAGGTGAGACCCAGTACTTC
CAISVGGETQYF
>TRBJ2-7|TRBV30|.|few
TGTGCCTGGAAGCTAAGTGGCTACGAGCAGTACTTC
CAWKLSGYEQYF
>TRBJ2-7|TRBV4-2|.|few
TGTGCCAGCAGCCAGGAGACCCTCGACGAGCAGTACTTC
CASSQETLDEQYF
>TRBJ2-5|TRBV7-7|.|few
TGTGCTAGCAGCTTTCAGGCGGGTGGCGAGACCCAGTACTTC
CASSFQAGGETQYF
>TRBJ1-3|TRBV6-6|.|few
TGTGCCAGCAGGCCCAGCTCTGGAAACACCATATATTTT
CASRPSSGNTIYF
>TRBJ1-1|TRBV28|TRBD1|.
TGTGCCAGCAAGACAGGGCTGACATGGGGAGCTTTCTTT
CASKTGLTWGAFF
>TRBJ1-5|TRBV2|.|.
TGTGCCAGCAGCTCCGGGAACTCTAATCAGCCCCAGCATTTT
CASSSGNSNQPQHF
>TRBJ2-5|TRBV7-2|TRBD2|.
TGTGCCAGCAGCTTAGTACCGGGACTAGCGGGGGGTGAGACCCAGTACTTC
CASSLVPGLAGGETQYF
>TRBJ1-2|TRBV7-9|.|.
TGTGCCAGCAGCTTAGAAGAGCTCCGCGGCTACACCTTC
CASSLEELRGYTF
>TRBJ2-1|TRBV6-5|.|.
TGTGCCAGCAGTTACTCGTTTTTCGATGAGCAGTTCTTC
CASSYSFFDEQFF
>TRBJ1-6|TRBV6-5|.|few
TGTGCCAGCATTCAACAGGGATCGGACAATTCACCCCTCCACTTT
CASIQQGSDNSPLHF
>TRBJ1-3|TRBV7-6|.|few
TGTGCCAGCAAAGGGGTTTTCGGCGGCACCATATATTTT
CASKGVFGGTIYF
>TRBJ1-2|TRBV27|.|.
TGTGCCAGCAGTTTGAGTCCAACAGCCTACTATGGCTACACCTTC
CASSLSPTAYYGYTF
>TRBJ2-3|TRBV5-4|.|few
TGTGCCAGCAGTGGAGCATACACAGATACGCAGTATTTT
CASSGAYTDTQYF
>TRBJ2-5|TRBV7-6|TRBD2|.
TGTGCCAGCAGACCGGGACTAGAAGGACTGTACCAAGAGACCCAGTACTTC
CASRPGLEGLYQETQYF
>TRBJ2-7|TRBV5-4|.|.
TGTGCCAGCAGCTCCGGGTCTGTCTCCTACGAGCAGTACTTC
CASSSGSVSYEQYF
>TRBJ2-7|TRBV5-1|TRBD2|.
TGCGCCAGCAGCGTTACCGGGACTATGGTCTACGAGCAGTACTTC
CASSVTGTMVYEQYF
>TRBJ1-5|TRBV29-1|TRBD1|few
TGCAGCGTTGGGGAACAGGGGCAGCCCCAGCATTTT
CSVGEQGQPQHF
>TRBJ2-2|TRBV5-4|TRBD2|medium-sized
TGTGCCAGCAGCTTAGGGCGGGGGGTCGGCGGGGAGCTGTTTTTT
CASSLGRGVGGELFF
>TRBJ1-4|TRBV28|.|few
TGTGCCAGCAGTTTAGGAACAGCCCTGGCAGAAAAACTGTTTTTT
CASSLGTALAEKLFF
>TRBJ1-2|TRBV11-2|.|.
TGTGCCAGCAGCCAAAATGCACCGGGGTTACGTGGCTACACCTTC
CASSQNAPGLRGYTF
>TRBJ2-1|TRBV29-1|TRBD1|.
TGCAGCGTTGTCGGGACCGGGACAGGGGACAATGAGCAGTTCTTC
CSVVGTGTGDNEQFF
>TRBJ2-1|TRBV2|TRBD2|few
TGTGCCAGCAGCCTAAGGTCGGGACTAGCGCCCTACAATGAGCAGTTCTTC
CASSLRSGLAPYNEQFF
>TRBJ2-6|TRBV30|.|.
TGTGCCTTAAGGGGGACAGGGGCCAACGTCCTGACTTTC
CALRGTGANVLTF
>TRBJ2-7|TRBV11-3|TRBD1|few
TGTGCCAGCAGCCAGACAGGGGGCGACGAGCAGTACTTC
CASSQTGGDEQYF
>TRBJ2-7|TRBV10-1|TRBD1|few
TGCGCCAGCAGGCGGACAGGGGGCTGTTACGAGCAGTACTTC
CASRRTGGCYEQYF
>TRBJ1-5|TRBV15|TRBD1|.
TGTGCCACTTCAGAGGGGGCCTCAAATCAGCCCCAGCATTTT
CATSEGASNQPQHF
>TRBJ2-3|TRBV7-8|TRBD1|.
TGTGCCAGCAGCTTAAGGCGGCCGTCGTACCTGGGACAGCCGAGGGGTACAGATACGCAGTATTTT
CASSLRRPSYLGQPRGTDTQYF
>TRBJ1-5|TRBV19|.|medium-sized
TGTGCCAGTACCTCGGGACCCGGGGGGGTTCAGCCCCAGCATTTT
CASTSGPGGVQPQHF
>TRBJ2-2|TRBV11-1|.|.
TGTGCCAGCAGCTTAGGCGGGACTCCCACCGGGGAGCTGTTTTTT
CASSLGGTPTGELFF
>TRBJ2-3|TRBV7-3|TRBD2|.
TGTGCCAGCAGCATAGCGGGGGGGGAGACAGATACGCAGTATTTT
CASSIAGGETDTQYF
>TRBJ2-3|TRBV7-9|TRBD2|few
TGTGCCAGCAGCCAAGGACTAGCGGGGACAGATACGCAGTATTTT
CASSQGLAGTDTQYF
>TRBJ1-2|TRBV6-5|TRBD1|few
TGTGCCAGCAGCTGGACAGGGGCGGCGGATGGCTACACCTTC
CASSWTGAADGYTF
>TRBJ2-2|TRBV19|TRBD1|few
TGTGCCAGTAGCGGGACAGGGTCCGGGGAGCTGTTTTTT
CASSGTGSGELFF
>TRBJ2-5|TRBV6-5|TRBD2|.
TGTGCCAGCAGCTTAGCGGGGGGGCGAGAGACCCAGTACTTC
CASSLAGGRETQYF
>TRBJ1-2|TRBV7-9|TRBD1|few
TGTGCCAGCAGCTTGACAGGGCTATCTAACTATGGCTACACCTTC
CASSLTGLSNYGYTF
>TRBJ2-1|TRBV7-7|TRBD1|few
TGTGCCAGCAGCTTGGGGACAGGGGCGAACAATGAGCAGTTCTTC
CASSLGTGANNEQFF